The 6 T cell receptor beta chains below come from one sample, sequenced in a study of Ad26.COV2.S vaccination and SARS-CoV-2 variants. The method was immunoSEQ multiplex PCR; TCRdb's version includes in-frame clones alone and lacks a portion of them. This sample has 440,000 or so clones, with about 92% found just once. The treatment was: over 15 received Ad26.COV2.S at low or high dose, single or two shots; 5 received placebo; per-sample allocation not given. Specimen acquisition occurred on day 63 following the initial vaccine or placebo injection. The source material was peripheral blood, sampled in a trial of Ad26.COV2.S vaccine versus placebo. Source of these receptors: a person aged 18 to 59 who received the Ad26.COV2.S COVID-19 vaccine or a placebo.

The V and J genes are TRBV27 and TRBJ2-7, with 10 bases lining up with TRBD1. Germline CDR1 and CDR2: MNHEY and SMNVEV (reference sequence). V shed 5 bases and J 3 bases; nucleotides not matched to a gene: 4. There are 14 residues in the CDR3. The CDR3 is CASSPRDRGYEQYF. The DNA for the CDR3 is TGTGCCAGCAGTCCCCGGGACAGGGGCTACGAGCAGTACTTC.

This chain uses TRBV15 with TRBJ2-5; 8 positions match TRBD1. The germline gives CDR1 LNHNV, CDR2 YYDKDF (reference sequence). The CDR3 extends over 18 amino acids. The junction had 13 bases not matched to a gene; V was cut back by 1 base and J by 3 bases. CDR3 sequence (DNA): TGTGCCACCAGCAGAGGCCCCGGTTCGACAGGGGACGAAGAGACCCAGTACTTC. Amino acid sequence: CATSRGPGSTGDEETQYF.

Here the CDR3 reads CASSFETGKGIGELFF. The CDR3 DNA reads as TGCGCCAGCAGCTTCGAGACAGGGAAGGGCATCGGGGAGCTGTTTTTT. The chain couples TRBV5-1 to TRBJ2-2, with TRBD1 matching over 7 bases. Germline CDR1 reads SGHRS; CDR2 reads YFSETQ. The CDR3 is 16 amino acids. The J segment lost 7 bases and the V segment lost 2 bases, leaving 11 bases of the junction unmatched.

This sequence joins TRBV4-2 and TRBJ1-4, with a tentative D call TRBD1 (5 bases). Trimming removed 2 bases from V and 2 bases from J, with 15 bases in between. The CDR3 extends over 17 amino acids. The germline CDR1 and CDR2 sequences are LGHNA and YNFKEQ. The CDR3 DNA reads TGTGCCAGCAGCCAACCCCAGGGCGGAGTGACTAATGAAAAACTGTTTTTT. Translation gives CASSQPQGGVTNEKLFF.

This chain uses TRBV6-1 with TRBJ2-7; perhaps TRBD1 as D (5 bases). Trimming took off 4 bases at V and 5 bases at J, with 21 bases between the two ends. Germline lookup yields CDR1 MNHNS and CDR2 SASEGT. The length of the CDR3 is 16 residues. CDR3 protein: CASSGRQGGPTHEQYF. In nucleotides, the CDR3 is TGTGCCAGCAGTGGTCGGCAGGGCGGCCCCACCCACGAGCAGTACTTC.

The CDR3 region is CASSEDGSLSHEQYF. As DNA, the CDR3 is TGTGCCAGCAGCGAAGACGGGTCATTAAGCCACGAGCAGTACTTC. This chain connects TRBV9 to TRBJ2-7; D uncertain. CDR3 length: 15 amino acids. V dropped 3 bases and J dropped 5 bases, with 18 bases sitting between them. Per germline, CDR1 SGDLS and CDR2 YYNGEE.